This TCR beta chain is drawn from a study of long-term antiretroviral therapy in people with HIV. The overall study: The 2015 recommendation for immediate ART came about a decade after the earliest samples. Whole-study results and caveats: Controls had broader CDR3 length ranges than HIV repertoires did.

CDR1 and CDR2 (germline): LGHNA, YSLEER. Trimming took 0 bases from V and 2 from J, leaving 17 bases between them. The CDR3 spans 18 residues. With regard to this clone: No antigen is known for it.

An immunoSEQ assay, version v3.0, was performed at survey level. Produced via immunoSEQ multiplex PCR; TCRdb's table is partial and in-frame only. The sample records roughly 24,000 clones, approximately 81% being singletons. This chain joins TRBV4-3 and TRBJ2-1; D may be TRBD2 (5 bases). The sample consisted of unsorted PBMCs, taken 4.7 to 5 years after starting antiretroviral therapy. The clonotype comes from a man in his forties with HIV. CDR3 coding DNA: TGCGCCAGCAGCCAAGATTGGGAAATAGCGTTCACCTACAATGAGCAGTTCTTC. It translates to CASSQDWEIAFTYNEQFF.